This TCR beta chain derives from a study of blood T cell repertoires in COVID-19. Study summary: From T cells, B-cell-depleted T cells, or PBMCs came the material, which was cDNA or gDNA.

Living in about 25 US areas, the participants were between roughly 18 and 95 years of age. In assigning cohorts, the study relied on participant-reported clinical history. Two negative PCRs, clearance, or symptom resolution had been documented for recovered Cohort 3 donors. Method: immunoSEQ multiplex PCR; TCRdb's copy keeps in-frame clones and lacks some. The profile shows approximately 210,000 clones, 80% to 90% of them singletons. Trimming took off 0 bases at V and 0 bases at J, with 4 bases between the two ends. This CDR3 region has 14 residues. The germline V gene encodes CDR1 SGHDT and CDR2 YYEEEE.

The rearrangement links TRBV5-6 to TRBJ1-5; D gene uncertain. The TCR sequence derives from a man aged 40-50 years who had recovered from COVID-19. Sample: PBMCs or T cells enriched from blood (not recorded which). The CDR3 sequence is CASSLEHSNQPQHF. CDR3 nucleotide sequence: TGTGCCAGCAGCTTGGAACATAGCAATCAGCCCCAGCATTTT. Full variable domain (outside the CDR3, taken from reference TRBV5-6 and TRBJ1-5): DAGVTQSPTHLIKTRGQQVTLRCSPKSGHDTVSWYQQALGQGPQFIFQYYEEEERQRGNFPDRFSGHQFPNYSSELNVNALLLGDSALYLCASSLEHSNQPQHFGDGTRLSIL.